The source of this T cell receptor beta chain is a study of T-cell memory formation after mild COVID-19. TCRdb analysed the 5' RACE reads with MiXCR anew, one entry per CDR3 protein. The repertoire consists of around 390,000 distinct CDR3 sequences, with 15% to 20% occurring once and the leading ten covering approximately 21%. V was clipped by 5 bases and J by 7 bases, with 11 bases between them. This CDR3 comprises 13 residues. Germline lookup yields CDR1 SGHAT and CDR2 FQNNGV. This clonotype was seen a few times. This TCR was recovered from a man younger than 35 who had mild COVID-19 (a few samples of this study predate the infection). Cell type and time point are not known. The sequenced sample was PBMCs or a T cell subset sorted from them (not recorded which). This chain uses TRBV11-2 with TRBJ2-2; D remains ambiguous. The CDR3: CASSQGRSGELFF. The CDR3 nucleotides read TGTGCCAGCAGCCAAGGACGAAGCGGGGAGCTGTTTTTT.